Following are 9 T cell receptor beta chains from one sample sequenced in a study of blood T cells in healthy people across ages. Sample-barcoded 5' priming and a J-beta primer mix drove a second PCR of about 7 to 12 cycles. TCRdb reprocessed the 5' RACE reads via MiXCR and lists one record per CDR3 protein. The table has 730,000 or so distinct CDR3 sequences, 40% to 45% seen once. The sequenced sample consisted of blood. Receptors were obtained from a woman in her sixties in good health.

V gene TRBV6-5 combines with J gene TRBJ2-7, with D perhaps matching TRBD1 (6 bases). The CDR3 runs 14 residues. CDR1 is MNHEY and CDR2 is SVGAGI in the germline V gene. Trimming stripped 5 bases from V and 4 bases from J, with 15 bases between. Written as DNA, the CDR3 is TGTGCCAGCAGTATCCAGGGGCGCCTATACGAGCAGTACTTC. This gives the protein CASSIQGRLYEQYF.

This clonotype was detected only a few times. This rearrangement joins TRBV6-2 or TRBV6-3 to TRBJ2-5, with 8 bases fitting TRBD2. Per germline, CDR1 MNHEY and CDR2 SVGEGT. V was pared by 6 bases and J by 11 bases, with 20 bases of the junction left unmatched. The length of the CDR3 is 16 residues. The CDR3 loop reads CASSREGGLGTHEQYF. In DNA, the CDR3 is TGTGCCAGCAGCCGCGAGGGGGGACTAGGTACGCATGAGCAGTACTTC.

DNA for the CDR3: TGTGCCAGCAGCTTCACATCACTAGGAGACGAGCAGTACTTC. Translation: CASSFTSLGDEQYF. The V call is TRBV7-2, the J call TRBJ2-7, with D maybe TRBD2 (5 bases). Germline CDR1 reads SGHTA; CDR2 reads FQGNSA. The V gene lost 3 bases and the J gene lost 5 bases, with 14 bases spanning the gap. The CDR3 has 14 residues.

This clonotype has just one count. The rearrangement joins TRBV28 to TRBJ2-1; 8 bases map to TRBD2. V was clipped by 4 bases and J by 3 bases; unmatched bases: 11. The germline V gene encodes CDR1 MDHEN and CDR2 SYDVKM. The CDR3 sequence is 17 residues long. The DNA of the CDR3 is TGTGCCAGCAGTTCCGTTACCGGGACTAGAGGCTACAATGAGCAGTTCTTC. Its translation is CASSSVTGTRGYNEQFF.

A note on this clonotype: One junction end disagrees with the germline gene, perhaps due to a read error. This chain links TRBV4-2 with TRBJ2-5; D unresolved. The germline CDR1 and CDR2 sequences are LGHNA and YNFKEQ. This CDR3 has 14 amino acids. Here the CDR3 reads CASSQEETPETRYF. The CDR3 nucleotides read TGTGCCAGCAGCCAAGAGGAGACCCCAGAGACCCGGTACTTC.

A note on this clonotype: A much larger clone is a single base away; this may be a read error. The V gene is TRBV4-1, the J gene TRBJ2-1; no clear D. The germline V gene encodes CDR1 MGHRA and CDR2 YSYEKL. The CDR3 is made up of 17 amino acids. V was clipped by 1 base and J by 4 bases, with 17 bases between them. The CDR3 here is CASSQVGLGFAYNEQFF. CDR3 DNA sequence: TGCGCCAGCAGCCAAGTGGGCCTCGGATTCGCATACAATGAGCAGTTCTTC.

The table lists this clonotype with a count of one. DNA of the CDR3: TGCAGTGCCCTCCGGGAGACCCAGTACTTC. Residues: CSALRETQYF. The chain links TRBV20-1 to TRBJ2-5; unclear D gene. The V gene lost 6 bases and the J gene lost 5 bases, with 7 bases spanning the gap. The CDR3 is 10 amino acids. Germline CDR1 is DFQATT and CDR2 is SNEGSKA (reference sequence).

Comments on this clonotype: A much more abundant neighbour one base away suggests this may be a read error. This rearrangement joins TRBV28 to TRBJ2-5; D ambiguous. CDR3 size: 14 residues. V lost 6 bases and J 7 bases, leaving 18 bases between the germline ends. The V gene's germline CDR1 is MDHEN and CDR2 SYDVKM. CDR3 region: CASSTPRLVATQYF. The CDR3 nucleotides are TGTGCCAGCAGCACTCCCCGTTTGGTGGCGACCCAGTACTTC. Supplemented by reference TRBV28 and TRBJ2-5, the full variable domain reads DVKVTQSSRYLVKRTGEKVFLECVQDMDHENMFWYRQDPGLGLRLIYFSYDVKMKEKGDIPEGYSVSREKKERFSLILESASTNQTSMYLCASSTPRLVATQYFGPGTRLLVL.

In this sample, this clonotype turned up many times. This rearrangement joins TRBV7-2 to TRBJ1-2; a possible D gene is TRBD1 (5 bases). Trimming took 5 bases from V and 2 from J, leaving 15 bases between them. The CDR3 totals 15 residues. Germline CDR1 and CDR2: SGHTA and FQGNSA. The CDR3, as DNA: TGTGCCAGCAGCCTCCCCGGGACGTTGAACTATGGCTACACCTTC. It is translated as CASSLPGTLNYGYTF. Together with reference TRBV7-2 and TRBJ1-2, the CDR3 gives the full variable domain: GAGVSQSPSNKVTEKGKDVELRCDPISGHTALYWYRQSLGQGLEFLIYFQGNSAPDKSGLPSDRFSAERTGGSVSTLTIQRTQQEDSAVYLCASSLPGTLNYGYTFGSGTRLTVV.